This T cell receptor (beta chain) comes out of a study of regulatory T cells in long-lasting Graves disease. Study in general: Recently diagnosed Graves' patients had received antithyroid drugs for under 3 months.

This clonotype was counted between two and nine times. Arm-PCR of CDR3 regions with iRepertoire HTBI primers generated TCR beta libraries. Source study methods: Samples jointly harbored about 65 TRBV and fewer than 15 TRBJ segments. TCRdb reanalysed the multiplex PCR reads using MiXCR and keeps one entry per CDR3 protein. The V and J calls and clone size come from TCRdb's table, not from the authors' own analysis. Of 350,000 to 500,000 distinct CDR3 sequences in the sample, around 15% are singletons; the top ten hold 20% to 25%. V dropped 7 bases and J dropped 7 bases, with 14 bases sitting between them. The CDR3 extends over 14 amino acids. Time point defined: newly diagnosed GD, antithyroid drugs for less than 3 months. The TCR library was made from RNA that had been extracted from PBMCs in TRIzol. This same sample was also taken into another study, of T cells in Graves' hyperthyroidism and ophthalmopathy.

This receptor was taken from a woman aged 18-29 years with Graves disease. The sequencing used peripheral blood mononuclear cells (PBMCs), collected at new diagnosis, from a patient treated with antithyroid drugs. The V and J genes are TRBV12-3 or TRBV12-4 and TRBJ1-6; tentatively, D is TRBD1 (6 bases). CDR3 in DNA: TGTGCCAGCACCGGACTGGGGGGCAATTCACCCCTCCACTTT. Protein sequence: CASTGLGGNSPLHF.